Listed here are 4 T cell receptor beta chains from one sample, sequenced in a study of cytomegalovirus exposure and HLA in healthy donors. 13 Jbeta primers and 60 Vbeta primers were used for the PCR. Profiling relied on immunoSEQ multiplex PCR, and the TCRdb table lists in-frame clones only, not all of them. The top ten clones hold around 2% of a sample with about 92,000 clones, 80% of them seen once. What was sequenced was PBMCs. These TCRs come from a young man in good health and CMV-seronegative.

The rearrangement links TRBV14 to TRBJ1-3; D is unclear. CDR1 is SGHDN and CDR2 is FVKESK in the germline V gene. CDR3 length equals 15 residues. V lost 6 bases, J lost 7 bases, and 19 bases lay in between. CDR3 loop: CASRPGSRGGNTIYF. The CDR3 coding sequence is TGTGCCAGCAGACCGGGCTCTCGCGGAGGGAACACCATATATTTT.

This sequence joins TRBV4-1 and TRBJ2-7; possible D gene TRBD1, 6 bases. The length of the CDR3 is 13 residues. V lost 3 bases and J 1 base, leaving 7 bases between the germline ends. The germline CDR1 and CDR2 sequences are MGHRA and YSYEKL. CDR3 in DNA: TGCGCCAGCAGCCATGGACAGTCCTACGAGCAGTACTTC. Translated, it gives CASSHGQSYEQYF.

The chain couples TRBV9 to TRBJ2-7; 7 nucleotides agree with TRBD1. Losses at the gene ends were 3 bases for V and 4 bases for J; bases not matched to a gene: 7. The CDR3 has 14 residues. CDR1 and CDR2 (germline): SGDLS, YYNGEE. The CDR3 bases are TGTGCCAGCAGCGGACGGGACAGCCCATACGAGCAGTACTTC. Amino acid sequence: CASSGRDSPYEQYF.

V gene TRBV25-1 combines with J gene TRBJ2-1; 15 bases are a match to TRBD2. The ends lost 7 bases at V and 9 bases at J; junction bases unmatched: 7. Germline V gene data show CDR1 as MGHDK and CDR2 as SYGVNS. The CDR3 contains 15 residues. CDR3 nucleotides: TGTGCCAGCACCGAGCGGACTAGCGGGGGGGCTGAGCAGTTCTTC. It specifies CASTERTSGGAEQFF.